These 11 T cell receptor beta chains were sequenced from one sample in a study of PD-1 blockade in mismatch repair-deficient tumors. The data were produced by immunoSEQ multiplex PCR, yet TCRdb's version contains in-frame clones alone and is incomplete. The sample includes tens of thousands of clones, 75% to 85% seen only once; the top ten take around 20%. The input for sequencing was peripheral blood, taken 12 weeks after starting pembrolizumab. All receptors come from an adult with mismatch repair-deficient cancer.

CDR3 coding DNA: TGTGCCAGCAGCTCCCTAATGAGGGAGTGGGGCACCGGGGAGCTGTTTTTT. Amino acid sequence: CASSSLMREWGTGELFF. This rearrangement joins TRBV7-2 to TRBJ2-2, with D maybe TRBD2 (5 bases). The V end lost 4 bases, the J end lost 4 bases, and 19 bases lay between the germline ends. The CDR3 contains 17 residues. CDR1 SGHTA and CDR2 FQGNSA come from the germline V gene.

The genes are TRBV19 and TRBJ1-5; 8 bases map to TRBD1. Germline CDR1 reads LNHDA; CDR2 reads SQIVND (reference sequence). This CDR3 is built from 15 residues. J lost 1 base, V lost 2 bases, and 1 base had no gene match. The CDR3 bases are TGTGCCAGTAGTATAAGACAGGGGAGCAATCAGCCCCAGCATTTT. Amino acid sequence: CASSIRQGSNQPQHF.

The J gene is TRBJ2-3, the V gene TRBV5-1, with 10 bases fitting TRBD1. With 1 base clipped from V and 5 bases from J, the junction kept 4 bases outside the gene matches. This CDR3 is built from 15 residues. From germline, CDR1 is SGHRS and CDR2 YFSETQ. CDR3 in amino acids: CASSLWTGGVDTQYF. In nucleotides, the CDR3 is TGCGCCAGCAGCTTGTGGACAGGGGGGGTAGATACGCAGTATTTT.

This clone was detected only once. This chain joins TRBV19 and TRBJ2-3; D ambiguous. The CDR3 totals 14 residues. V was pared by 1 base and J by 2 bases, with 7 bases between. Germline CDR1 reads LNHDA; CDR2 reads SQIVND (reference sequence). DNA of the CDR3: TGTGCCAGTAGTATAGGGGGAAACACAGATACGCAGTATTTT. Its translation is CASSIGGNTDTQYF.

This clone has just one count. The CDR3 here is CASSSLGHTSGNTIYF. For the CDR3, the DNA is TGTGCCAGCAGCTCGCTGGGGCACACCTCTGGAAACACCATATATTTT. J is TRBJ1-3 and V is TRBV11-2, with D possibly TRBD1 on 5 matching bases. CDR1 is SGHAT and CDR2 is FQNNGV in the germline V gene. The germline V and J ends were trimmed by 4 bases and 0 bases, with 13 bases remaining between them. This CDR3 comprises 16 residues.

In nucleotides, the CDR3 is TGCGCCAGCAGCCAACAGAGGGAGGGTCGGAATGAGCAGTTCTTC. This encodes CASSQQREGRNEQFF. This chain joins TRBV4-1 and TRBJ2-1, with 7 bases identical to TRBD2. Germline V lookup: CDR1 MGHRA, CDR2 YSYEKL. J gave up 7 bases and V 2 bases, and 8 bases lay outside the gene matches. This CDR3 comprises 15 residues.

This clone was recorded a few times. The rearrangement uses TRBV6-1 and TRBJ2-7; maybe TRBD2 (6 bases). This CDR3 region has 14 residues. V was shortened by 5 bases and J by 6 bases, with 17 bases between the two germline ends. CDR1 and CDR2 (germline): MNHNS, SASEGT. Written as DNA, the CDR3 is TGTGCCAGCAGTCGCGGGGCCGGTTCAACCGAGCAGTACTTC. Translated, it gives CASSRGAGSTEQYF.

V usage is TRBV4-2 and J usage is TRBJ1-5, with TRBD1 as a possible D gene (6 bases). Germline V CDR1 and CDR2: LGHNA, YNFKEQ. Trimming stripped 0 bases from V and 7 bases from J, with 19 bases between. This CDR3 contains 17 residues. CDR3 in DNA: TGTGCCAGCAGCCAAGAAGAAGGGGGGCAGGGTGGACAGCCCCAGCATTTT. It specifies CASSQEEGGQGGQPQHF.

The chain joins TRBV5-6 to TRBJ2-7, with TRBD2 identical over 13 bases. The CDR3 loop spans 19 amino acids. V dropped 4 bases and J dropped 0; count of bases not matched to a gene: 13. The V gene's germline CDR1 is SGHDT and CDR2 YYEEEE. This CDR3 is CASSLTPGLAGSSSYEQYF. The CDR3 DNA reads TGTGCCAGCAGCCTCACACCGGGACTAGCGGGATCAAGCTCCTACGAGCAGTACTTC. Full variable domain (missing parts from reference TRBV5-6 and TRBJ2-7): DAGVTQSPTHLIKTRGQQVTLRCSPKSGHDTVSWYQQALGQGPQFIFQYYEEEERQRGNFPDRFSGHQFPNYSSELNVNALLLGDSALYLCASSLTPGLAGSSSYEQYFGPGTRLTVT.

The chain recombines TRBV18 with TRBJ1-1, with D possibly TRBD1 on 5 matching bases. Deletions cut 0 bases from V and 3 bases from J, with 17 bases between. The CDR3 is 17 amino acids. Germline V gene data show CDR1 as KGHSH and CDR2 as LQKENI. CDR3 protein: CASSPPLFAGLDTEAFF. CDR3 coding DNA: TGTGCCAGCTCACCACCCCTCTTTGCAGGGTTAGACACTGAAGCTTTCTTT.

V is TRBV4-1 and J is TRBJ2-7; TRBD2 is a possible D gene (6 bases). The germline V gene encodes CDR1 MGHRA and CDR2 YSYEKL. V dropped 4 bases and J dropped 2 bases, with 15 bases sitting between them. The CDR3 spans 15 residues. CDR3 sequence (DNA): TGCGCCAGCAGCCGTGGGTCGGGGGACCCCTACGAGCAGTACTTC. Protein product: CASSRGSGDPYEQYF.